The clone carrying this T cell receptor beta chain was seen a single time. As yet, its antigen is unknown. The data were produced by immunoSEQ multiplex PCR, yet TCRdb's version contains in-frame clones alone and is incomplete. The sample lists roughly 180,000 clones; 80% to 95% were seen once. This specimen belongs to a study of T cell responses to AZD1222 COVID-19 vaccine. Whole-study results and caveats: Researchers took repertoire samples only after the peak T cell response had come. Two AZD1222 administrations were followed by greater Spike-specific TCR breadth and depth. Across spike, vaccine-associated CD4 TCRs were found, dominant at 160-218 and 743-854. As reported, nearly half of all spike-specific TCRs target variant regions that are unmutated.

Germline V lookup: CDR1 SGHRS, CDR2 YFSETQ. CDR3 length equals 14 residues. V dropped 2 bases and J dropped 4 bases, with 12 bases sitting between them. The TCR comes from an adult who received the AZD1222 COVID-19 vaccine. Sequenced material: peripheral blood, taken 28 days after the second AZD1222 dose. This sequence joins TRBV5-1 and TRBJ1-1; weak D call: TRBD1 (6 bases). CDR3 protein: CASSLQGGGTEAFF. The CDR3, as DNA: TGCGCCAGCAGCTTACAGGGAGGGGGCACTGAAGCTTTCTTT.